This T cell receptor beta chain stems from a study of blood T cell repertoires in COVID-19. Authors' processing steps: Using reference gene primer amplification, nucleated cell counts were estimated. Profiled with immunoSEQ multiplex PCR; TCRdb holds only in-frame clones, not every one. The D gene and trimming were derived from the DNA, and the V and J assignments and clone size from that table. The top ten hold about 3.2% of the sample, which has over 50,000 clones, over 70% seen once. Losses at the gene ends were 5 bases for V and 0 bases for J; bases not matched to a gene: 4. This CDR3 contains 15 residues. From germline, CDR1 is SGHNT and CDR2 YYREEE (reference sequence).

The source is a human donor in a cohort sampled during active COVID-19. This sequence joins TRBV5-4 and TRBJ2-2, with 7 bases aligning to TRBD1. Sequencing was performed on peripheral blood. CDR3 protein: CASSNQGANTGELFF. The DNA for the CDR3 is TGTGCCAGCAGTAACCAGGGGGCGAACACCGGGGAGCTGTTTTTT. Based on the CDR3 plus reference TRBV5-4 and TRBJ2-2, the full variable domain is ETGVTQSPTHLIKTRGQQVTLRCSSQSGHNTVSWYQQALGQGPQFIFQYYREEENGRGNFPPRFSGLQFPNYSSELNVNALELDDSALYLCASSNQGANTGELFFGEGSRLTVL.